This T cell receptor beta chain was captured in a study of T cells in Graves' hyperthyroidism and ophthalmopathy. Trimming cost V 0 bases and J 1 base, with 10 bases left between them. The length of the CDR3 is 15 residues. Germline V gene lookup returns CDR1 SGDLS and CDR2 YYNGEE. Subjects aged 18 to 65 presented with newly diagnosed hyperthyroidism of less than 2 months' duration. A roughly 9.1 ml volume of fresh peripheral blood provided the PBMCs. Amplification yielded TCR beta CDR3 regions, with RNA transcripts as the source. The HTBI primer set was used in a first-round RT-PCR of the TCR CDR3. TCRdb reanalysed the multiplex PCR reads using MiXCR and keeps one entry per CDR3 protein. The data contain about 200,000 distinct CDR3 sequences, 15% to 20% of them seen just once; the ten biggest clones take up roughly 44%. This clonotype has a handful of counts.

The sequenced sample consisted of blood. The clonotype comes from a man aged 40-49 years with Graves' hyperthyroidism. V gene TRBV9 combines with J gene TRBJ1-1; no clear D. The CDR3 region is CASSVDLGPNTEAFF. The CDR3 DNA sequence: TGTGCCAGCAGCGTAGATCTGGGCCCGAACACTGAAGCTTTCTTT.